This is a list of T cell receptor beta chains from one sample in a study of blood T cell repertoires in COVID-19. Clones were read by immunoSEQ multiplex PCR, and TCRdb kept only the in-frame ones, dropping some. The data show under 75,000 clones, about 81% seen once. The sample was peripheral blood. All receptors derive from a man older than 75 with acute or convalescent COVID-19. The CDR3 runs from the conserved cysteine through the conserved F or W. D genes are given only for firm matches. Clone sizes are given selectively: once, few, many, or a class where the clone is expanded.

TRBJ1-1	TRBD1	TRBV11-2	.	TGTGCCAGCAGCTTAAGATTCGGGACAGTGAACACTGAAGCTTTCTTT	CASSLRFGTVNTEAFF
TRBJ2-2	TRBD1	TRBV5-1	.	TGCGCCAGTAGAGGACAGGGCTTAAACACCGGGGAGCTGTTTTTT	CASRGQGLNTGELFF
TRBJ1-6	.	TRBV7-9	.	TGTGCCAGCAGCTCAGGACAGATCTCCTATAATTCACCCCTCCACTTT	CASSSGQISYNSPLHF
TRBJ1-2	.	TRBV6-1	.	TGTGCCAGCAGTGAAGGGAGGACAGATTACTTTGGCTACACCTTC	CASSEGRTDYFGYTF
TRBJ2-3	.	TRBV2	once	TGTGCCAGCAGGAGTACGCAGTATTTT	CASRSTQYF
TRBJ2-3	.	TRBV2	.	TGTGCCAGCAGTGAGGGAGCGGGTCTCACAGATACGCAGTATTTT	CASSEGAGLTDTQYF
TRBJ2-7	TRBD2	TRBV4-2	.	TGTGCCAGCAGCTCAAGGACTAGCGGGGGATTGTCCTACGAGCAGTACTTC	CASSSRTSGGLSYEQYF
TRBJ2-1	TRBD2	TRBV5-4	.	TGTGCCAGCAGCTTCCGCAGCGGGAGGGGCGGGGGAAATGAGCAGTTCTTC	CASSFRSGRGGGNEQFF
TRBJ2-5	TRBD2	TRBV11-1	.	TGTGCCAGCAGAGGACTAGCGGTAGAGACCCAGTACTTC	CASRGLAVETQYF
TRBJ1-2	TRBD1	TRBV7-2	once	TGTGCCAGCAGCTCGAGGGGGACAGGAAGCTATGGCTACACCTTC	CASSSRGTGSYGYTF
TRBJ1-2	TRBD1	TRBV5-1	once	TGCGCCAGCAGCCTGACAGGGCGGTCCTATGGCTACACCTTC	CASSLTGRSYGYTF
TRBJ1-2	.	TRBV7-2	.	TGTGCCAGCAGCCTCACGGGCCAGGGGTCCTATGGCTACACCTTC	CASSLTGQGSYGYTF
TRBJ2-7	.	TRBV7-2	.	TGTGCCAGCAGCTACGACTCCTCAAGCTCCTACGAGCAGTACTTC	CASSYDSSSSYEQYF
TRBJ1-2	.	TRBV5-6	many	TGTGCCAGCACCCGGAGGGTGGATGGCTACACCTTC	CASTRRVDGYTF
TRBJ2-1	.	TRBV20-1	.	TGCAGTGCTAGTATCGGGGGGCCTTACAATGAGCAGTTCTTC	CSASIGGPYNEQFF
TRBJ2-3	TRBD2	TRBV6-5	.	TGTGCCAGCAGTTACTCGATAGCGGGAGGGCGTGATACGCAGTATTTT	CASSYSIAGGRDTQYF
TRBJ1-1	TRBD1	TRBV11-3	.	TGTGCCACAAAACAGGGGGCGATGAACACTGAAGCTTTCTTT	CATKQGAMNTEAFF
TRBJ2-1	TRBD2	TRBV19	.	TGTGCCAGTAGTGTCCTAGCGGGGAACAATGAGCAGTTCTTC	CASSVLAGNNEQFF
TRBJ2-7	.	TRBV5-1	.	TGCGCCAGCTCCCGTGAGGGCAGCAGCTACGAGCAGTACTTC	CASSREGSSYEQYF
TRBJ2-7	.	TRBV11-2	.	TGTGCCAGCAGCCCAAACAGGCTAGGCCCCTACGAGCAGTACTTC	CASSPNRLGPYEQYF
TRBJ1-5	TRBD1	TRBV7-9	.	TGTGCCAGCAGCTTCGGGGACAGACATCAGCCCCAGCATTTT	CASSFGDRHQPQHF
TRBJ2-3	.	TRBV10-3	.	TGTGCCATCAAGTCCCCCGGGGAAGATACGCAGTATTTT	CAIKSPGEDTQYF
TRBJ2-3	TRBD1	TRBV11-1	once	TGTGCCAGCAGCGGTGACAGGGGGCGGTTAGATACGCAGTATTTT	CASSGDRGRLDTQYF
TRBJ2-3	.	TRBV4-2	.	TGTGCCAGCAGCCAAGCAGGGGGGCCGCATACGCAGTATTTT	CASSQAGGPHTQYF
TRBJ2-7	TRBD1	TRBV10-1	.	TGCGCCAGCAGTGGAACGGACAGGGGCGGCTACGAGCAGTACTTC	CASSGTDRGGYEQYF
TRBJ2-3	TRBD1	TRBV7-9	.	TGTGCCAGCAGCCCGACAGGGGGAGCAGATACGCAGTATTTT	CASSPTGGADTQYF
TRBJ2-3	TRBD2	TRBV7-2	.	TGTGCCAGCAGCTTCGGAGCGGGAGGGAGCACAGATACGCAGTATTTT	CASSFGAGGSTDTQYF
TRBJ2-5	.	TRBV23-1	.	TGCGCCAGCAGTCAATCCGGGCAGGGGGAGACCCAGTACTTC	CASSQSGQGETQYF
TRBJ1-3	.	TRBV5-6	.	TGTGCCAGCAGCTTGTTGACGGGAAGTCAGGAAGGAAACACCATATATTTT	CASSLLTGSQEGNTIYF
TRBJ1-6	.	TRBV19	.	TGTGCCAGTAGTTTTCGTAATTCACCCCTCCACTTT	CASSFRNSPLHF
TRBJ1-4	.	TRBV15	.	TGTGCCACCAGCAGGGGACTGCTTGCAACTAATGAAAAACTGTTTTTT	CATSRGLLATNEKLFF
TRBJ2-2	TRBD1	TRBV6-5	.	TGTGCCAGCACCAGGGACAGGGGCCCCGGGGAGCTGTTTTTT	CASTRDRGPGELFF
TRBJ1-4	TRBD1	TRBV2	.	TGTGCCAGCAGCCGACAGACAGGGGGCGGTGAAAAACTGTTTTTT	CASSRQTGGGEKLFF
TRBJ1-5	.	TRBV6-9	.	TGTGCCGCAGGACCCCCAGGGCCGTATAGGCCCCAGCATTTT	CAAGPPGPYRPQHF
TRBJ2-2	.	TRBV10-3	.	TGTGCCATCAGGGAGGGTTTTGCGAGGGCCCCCGGGGAGCTGTTTTTT	CAIREGFARAPGELFF
TRBJ1-4	TRBD1	TRBV6-2/TRBV6-3	.	TGTGCCAGCAGCCATGGACAGGGATCGGGAAAACTGTTTTTT	CASSHGQGSGKLFF
TRBJ1-2	TRBD1	TRBV19	.	TGTGCCAGTAGATGGGGACAGGATCGAAGCTACACCTTC	CASRWGQDRSYTF
TRBJ2-1	TRBD1	TRBV7-9	.	TGTGCCAGCAGCTTAGGGGACAGGCCCTACAATGAGCAGTTCTTC	CASSLGDRPYNEQFF
TRBJ2-7	.	TRBV7-2	.	TGTGCCAGCAGGGCTGGAGGGTACGAGCAGTACTTC	CASRAGGYEQYF
TRBJ1-3	.	TRBV19	.	TGTGCCAGTACGACGGGACAAATCTCTGGAAACACCATATATTTT	CASTTGQISGNTIYF